This T cell receptor (beta chain) appears in the sequencing data of a study of Ad26.COV2.S vaccination and SARS-CoV-2 variants. The overall study: Donor was assigned to the Ad26.COV2.S arm of trial COV1001. Findings of the study overall: Vaccine and placebo recipients had comparable breadth of non-spike TCRs. The analyses of TCR breadth and depth may have understated the size of total T cell responses. Post-vaccination spike-specific CD8+ and CD4+ T cell responses reportedly had substantial breadth.

Treatment specified: around 19 received Ad26.COV2.S at low or high dose, single or two shots; 5 received placebo; per-sample allocation not given. Samples analyzed were those drawn on day 63 after the first vaccine or placebo injection. The CDR3 covers 11 residues. Germline CDR1 is SQVTM and CDR2 is ANQGSEA. V trimming: 6 bases; J trimming: 7 bases; junction bases outside the gene matches: 5. Profiling relied on immunoSEQ multiplex PCR, and the TCRdb table lists in-frame clones only, not all of them. The repertoire consists of roughly 380,000 clones, with over 75% occurring once and the leading ten covering approximately 4%. Comments on this clone: The antigen remains unidentified.

The V gene is TRBV29-1, the J gene TRBJ1-2, with 7 bases aligning to TRBD1. Material: peripheral blood, obtained in a trial of Ad26.COV2.S vaccine versus placebo. The sequence derives from a person between 18 and 65 years old who received the Ad26.COV2.S COVID-19 vaccine or a placebo. CDR3 amino acids: CSVPGQTGYTF. The CDR3 nucleotides are TGCAGCGTCCCGGGACAGACTGGCTACACCTTC.